This T cell receptor (beta chain) was recovered during a study of tumor and adjacent non-tumor tissue in lung cancer. A word on this clonotype: Mismatch with germline at one junction end may stem from a read error.

No cell sorting was done before RNA was extracted from the tissue. More than 3 cm separated this lung sample from the edge of the tumor. The CDR3 contains 13 residues. Three rounds of nested PCR, following a modified ARM-PCR protocol, produced the TCRbeta library. A single record per CDR3 protein comes from TCRdb applying MiXCR to the multiplex PCR reads. The sample consists of 98,000 or so distinct CDR3 sequences, roughly 80% of them appearing once. The J gene is TRBJ2-4, the V gene TRBV12-3 or TRBV12-4, with a tentative D call TRBD1 (6 bases). Material: distant non-tumor lung tissue. The source is a man aged 55 to 70 with small cell lung cancer. DNA of the CDR3: TGTGCCAACAGTCAGGGGACCAAAAACACTCAGTACTTC. Protein sequence: CANSQGTKNTQYF.